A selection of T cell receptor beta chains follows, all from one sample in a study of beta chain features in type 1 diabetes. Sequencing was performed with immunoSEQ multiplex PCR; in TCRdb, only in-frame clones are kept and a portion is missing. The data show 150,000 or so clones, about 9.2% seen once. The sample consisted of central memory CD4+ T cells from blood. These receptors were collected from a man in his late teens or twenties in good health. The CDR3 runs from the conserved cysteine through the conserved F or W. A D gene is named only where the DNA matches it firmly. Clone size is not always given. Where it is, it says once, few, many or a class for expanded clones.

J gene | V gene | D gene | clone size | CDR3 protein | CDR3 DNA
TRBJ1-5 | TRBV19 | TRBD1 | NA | CASSIGRQGATQPQHF | TGTGCCAGTAGTATAGGGAGACAGGGGGCGACTCAGCCCCAGCATTTT
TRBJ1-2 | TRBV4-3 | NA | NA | CASSQEFTGGNYGYTF | TGCGCCAGCAGCCAAGAGTTCACAGGTGGAAACTATGGCTACACCTTC
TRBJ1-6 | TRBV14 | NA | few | CASSGAVNYNSPLHF | TGTGCCAGCAGCGGGGCGGTCAACTATAATTCACCCCTCCACTTT
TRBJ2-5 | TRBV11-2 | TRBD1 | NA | CASRQDDRGTQYF | TGTGCCAGTCGACAGGACGACAGGGGGACCCAGTACTTC
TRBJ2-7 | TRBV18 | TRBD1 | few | CASSLRDSGLYEQYF | TGTGCCAGCTCACTACGGGACAGCGGACTCTACGAGCAGTACTTC
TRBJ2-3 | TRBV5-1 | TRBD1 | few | CASSRTGLPDTQYF | TGCGCCAGCAGCAGGACAGGCCTCCCAGATACGCAGTATTTT
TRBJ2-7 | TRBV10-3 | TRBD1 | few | CAILGWTGGTLEQYF | TGTGCCATTCTGGGCTGGACAGGGGGGACCCTCGAGCAGTACTTC
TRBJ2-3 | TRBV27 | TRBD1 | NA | CASSLDRSTDTQYF | TGTGCCAGCAGTTTGGACAGGTCCACAGATACGCAGTATTTT
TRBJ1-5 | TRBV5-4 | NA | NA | CASSLDGAAGGNQPQHF | TGTGCCAGCAGCTTGGATGGGGCGGCCGGCGGCAATCAGCCCCAGCATTTT
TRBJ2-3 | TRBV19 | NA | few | CASSMSDNTDTQYF | TGTGCCAGTAGTATGTCTGACAACACAGATACGCAGTATTTT
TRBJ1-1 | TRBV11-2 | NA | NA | CASSPVTVGTEAFF | TGTGCCAGCAGCCCCGTCACAGTAGGCACTGAAGCTTTCTTT
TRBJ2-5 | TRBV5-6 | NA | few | CASSDTGQSQETQYF | TGTGCCAGCAGCGATACAGGGCAGAGTCAAGAGACCCAGTACTTC
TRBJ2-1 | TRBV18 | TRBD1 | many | CASSPTGQGMGEQFF | TGTGCCAGCTCACCAACGGGACAGGGGATGGGTGAGCAGTTCTTC
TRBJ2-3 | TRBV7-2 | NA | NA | CASRPQTDTQYF | TGTGCCAGCCGACCACAGACAGATACGCAGTATTTT
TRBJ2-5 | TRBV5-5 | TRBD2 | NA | CASSLGGLAGVQETQYF | TGTGCCAGCAGCCTGGGGGGTTTAGCGGGGGTACAAGAGACCCAGTACTTC
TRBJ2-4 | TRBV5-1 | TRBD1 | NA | CASSRGQGADIQYF | TGCGCCAGCAGCAGGGGACAGGGGGCGGACATTCAGTACTTC
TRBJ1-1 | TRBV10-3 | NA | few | CAISEAGSAFF | TGTGCCATCAGTGAGGCAGGTTCGGCTTTCTTT
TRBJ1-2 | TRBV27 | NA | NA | CASSLSTALPMGYTF | TGTGCCAGCAGCCTCTCGACAGCTCTTCCTATGGGCTACACCTTC
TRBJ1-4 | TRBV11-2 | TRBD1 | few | CASTQYTGQRIEKLFF | TGTGCCAGCACCCAGTATACGGGACAGCGGATTGAAAAACTGTTTTTT